Sequencing of this TCR beta chain was carried out in a study of T cell responses to AZD1222 COVID-19 vaccine. Study-level results: Unmutated variant regions reportedly attract nearly half of all spike-specific TCRs. Along spike, vaccine-associated CD4 TCRs were found throughout, with dominance at 160-218 and 743-854.

The assay was immunoSEQ multiplex PCR, and TCRdb's table has in-frame clones only and misses some. Among 200,000 or so clones listed, approximately 94% were seen once. On this clone: Its antigen is currently unknown. A read error may produce the germline difference seen at one junction end.

The CDR3 length is 16 residues. Germline V gene data show CDR1 as LGHNA and CDR2 as YNFKEQ. The chain uses TRBV4-2 and TRBJ1-1; a possible D gene is TRBD1 (5 bases). This sample comprised peripheral blood, obtained on day 0 of MenACWY control vaccination. The origin of this receptor is an adult in good health. This chain's CDR3 is CASSEERQSGNTEAFF. In DNA, the CDR3 is TGTGCCAGCAGCGAAGAAAGACAGTCCGGGAACACTGAAGCTTTCTTT.